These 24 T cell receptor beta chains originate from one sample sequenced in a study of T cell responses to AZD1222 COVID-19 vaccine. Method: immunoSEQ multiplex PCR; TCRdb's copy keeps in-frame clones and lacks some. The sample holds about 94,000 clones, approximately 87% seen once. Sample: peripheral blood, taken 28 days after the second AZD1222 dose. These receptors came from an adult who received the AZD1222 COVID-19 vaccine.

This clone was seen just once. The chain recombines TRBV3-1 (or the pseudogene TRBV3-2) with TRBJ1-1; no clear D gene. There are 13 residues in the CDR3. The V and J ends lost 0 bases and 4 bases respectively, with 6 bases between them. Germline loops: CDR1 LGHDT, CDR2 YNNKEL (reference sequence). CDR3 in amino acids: CASSQEMRTEAFF. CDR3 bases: TGTGCCAGCAGCCAAGAGATGCGCACTGAAGCTTTCTTT.

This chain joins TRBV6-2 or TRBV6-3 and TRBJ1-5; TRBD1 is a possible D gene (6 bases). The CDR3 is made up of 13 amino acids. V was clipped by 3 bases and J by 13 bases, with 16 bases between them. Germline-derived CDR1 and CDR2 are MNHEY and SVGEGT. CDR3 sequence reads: CASSYGATGRQHF. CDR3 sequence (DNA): TGTGCCAGCAGTTATGGGGCGACAGGACGGCAGCATTTT.

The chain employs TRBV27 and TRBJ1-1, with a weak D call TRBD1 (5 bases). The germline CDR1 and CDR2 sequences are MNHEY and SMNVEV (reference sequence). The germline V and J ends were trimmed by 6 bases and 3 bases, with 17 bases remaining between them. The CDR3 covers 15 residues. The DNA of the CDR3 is TGTGCCAGCAGGCCGGGACCGGGGCGTCACACTGAAGCTTTCTTT. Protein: CASRPGPGRHTEAFF.

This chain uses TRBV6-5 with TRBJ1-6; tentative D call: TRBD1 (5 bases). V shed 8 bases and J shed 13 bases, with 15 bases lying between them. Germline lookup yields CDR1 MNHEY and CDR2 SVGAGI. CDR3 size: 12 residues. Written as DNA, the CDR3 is TGTGCCAGCTGGGACTTGGCTTCCCCCCTCCACTTT. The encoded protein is CASWDLASPLHF.

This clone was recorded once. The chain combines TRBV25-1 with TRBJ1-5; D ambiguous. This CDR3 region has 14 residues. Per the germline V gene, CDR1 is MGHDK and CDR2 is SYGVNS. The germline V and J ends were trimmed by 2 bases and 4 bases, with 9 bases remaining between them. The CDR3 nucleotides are TGTGCCAGCAGTGAAAGCCAGAGTAATCAGCCCCAGCATTTT. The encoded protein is CASSESQSNQPQHF.

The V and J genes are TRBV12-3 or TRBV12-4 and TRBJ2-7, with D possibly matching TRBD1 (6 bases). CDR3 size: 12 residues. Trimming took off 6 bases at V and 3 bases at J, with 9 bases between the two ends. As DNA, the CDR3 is TGTGCCAGCAGCCGGACAGTCTACGAGCAGTACTTC. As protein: CASSRTVYEQYF.

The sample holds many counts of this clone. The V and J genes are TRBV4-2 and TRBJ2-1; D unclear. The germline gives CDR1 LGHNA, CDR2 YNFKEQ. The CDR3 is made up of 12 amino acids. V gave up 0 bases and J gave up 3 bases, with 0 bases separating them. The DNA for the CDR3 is TGTGCCAGCAGCCAAGACTACAATGAGCAGTTCTTC. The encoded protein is CASSQDYNEQFF.

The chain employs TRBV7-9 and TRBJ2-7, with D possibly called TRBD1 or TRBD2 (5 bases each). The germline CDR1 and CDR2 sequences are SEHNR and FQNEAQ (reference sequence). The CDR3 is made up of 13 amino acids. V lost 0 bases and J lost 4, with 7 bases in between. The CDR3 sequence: CASSLAGEYEQYF. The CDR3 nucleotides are TGTGCCAGCAGCTTAGCGGGGGAGTACGAGCAGTACTTC.

CDR3 DNA sequence: TGTGCCAGCAGCCAAGGCGGAGGGGGAATTCGCAGGGCTTTCTTT. Translated: CASSQGGGGIRRAFF. This chain links TRBV3-1 (or the pseudogene TRBV3-2) with TRBJ1-1; D is possibly TRBD1 (6 bases). Germline lookup yields CDR1 LGHDT and CDR2 YNNKEL (reference sequence). This CDR3 has 15 residues. Trimming pared 1 base from V and 11 bases from J, leaving 20 bases between.

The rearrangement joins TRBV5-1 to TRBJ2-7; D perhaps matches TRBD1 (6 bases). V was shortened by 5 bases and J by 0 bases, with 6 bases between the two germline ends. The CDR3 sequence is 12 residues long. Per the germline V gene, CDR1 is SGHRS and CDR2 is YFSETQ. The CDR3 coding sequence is TGCGCCAGCAGGGGGGCCTCCTACGAGCAGTACTTC. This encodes CASRGASYEQYF.

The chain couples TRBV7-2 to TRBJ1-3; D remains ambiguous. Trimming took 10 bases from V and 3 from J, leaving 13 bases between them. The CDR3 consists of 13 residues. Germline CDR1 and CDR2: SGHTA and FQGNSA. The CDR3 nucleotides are TGTGCCACCCGTAGGGAAAGTGGAAACACCATATATTTT. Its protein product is CATRRESGNTIYF.

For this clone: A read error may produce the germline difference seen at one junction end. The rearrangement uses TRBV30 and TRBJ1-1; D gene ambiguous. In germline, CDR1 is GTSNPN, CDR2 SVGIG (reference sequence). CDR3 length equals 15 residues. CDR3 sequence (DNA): TGTGCCTGGAGCCCCCCCCTGGCGGGAAACACTAAAGCTTTCTTT. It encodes CAWSPPLAGNTKAFF.

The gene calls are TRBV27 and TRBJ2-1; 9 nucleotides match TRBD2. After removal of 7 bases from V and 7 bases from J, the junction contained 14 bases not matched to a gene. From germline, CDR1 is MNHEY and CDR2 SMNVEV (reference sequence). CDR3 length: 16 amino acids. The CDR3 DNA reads TGTGCCAGCATGCCACGACCGGGACTAGCCAAGAATGAGCAGTTCTTC. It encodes CASMPRPGLAKNEQFF.

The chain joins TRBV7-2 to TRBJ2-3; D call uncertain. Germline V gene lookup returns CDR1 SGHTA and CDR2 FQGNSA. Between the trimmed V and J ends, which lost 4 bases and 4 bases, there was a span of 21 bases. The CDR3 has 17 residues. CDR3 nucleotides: TGTGCCAGCAGCTCTAAGACTCAAGTATCGATCCCAGATACGCAGTATTTT. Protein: CASSSKTQVSIPDTQYF. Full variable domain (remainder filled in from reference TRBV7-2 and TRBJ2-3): GAGVSQSPSNKVTEKGKDVELRCDPISGHTALYWYRQSLGQGLEFLIYFQGNSAPDKSGLPSDRFSAERTGGSVSTLTIQRTQQEDSAVYLCASSSKTQVSIPDTQYFGPGTRLTVL.

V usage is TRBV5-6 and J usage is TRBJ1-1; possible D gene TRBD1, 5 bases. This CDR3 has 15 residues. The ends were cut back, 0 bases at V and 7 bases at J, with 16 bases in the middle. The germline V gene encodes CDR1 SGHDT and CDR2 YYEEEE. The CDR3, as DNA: TGTGCCAGCAGCTTGGCCCTGGGGCATGGCGGTGAAGCTTTCTTT. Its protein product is CASSLALGHGGEAFF.

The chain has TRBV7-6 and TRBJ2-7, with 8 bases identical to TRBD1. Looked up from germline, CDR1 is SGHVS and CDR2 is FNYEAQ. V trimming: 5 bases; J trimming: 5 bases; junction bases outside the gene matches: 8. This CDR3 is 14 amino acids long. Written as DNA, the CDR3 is TGTGCCAGCAGCCCAGACAGGGGACGAAACGAGCAGTACTTC. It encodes CASSPDRGRNEQYF.

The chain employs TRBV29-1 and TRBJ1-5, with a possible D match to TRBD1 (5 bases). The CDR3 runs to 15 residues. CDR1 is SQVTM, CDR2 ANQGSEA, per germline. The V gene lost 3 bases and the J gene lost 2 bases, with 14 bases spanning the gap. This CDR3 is CSVDHRRGGNQPQHF. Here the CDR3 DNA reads TGCAGCGTTGATCATAGGCGAGGGGGCAATCAGCCCCAGCATTTT.

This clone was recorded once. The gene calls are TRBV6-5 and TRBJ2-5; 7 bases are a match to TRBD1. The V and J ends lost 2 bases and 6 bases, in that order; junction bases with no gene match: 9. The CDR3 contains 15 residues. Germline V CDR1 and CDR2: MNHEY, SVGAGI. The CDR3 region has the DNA TGTGCCAGCAGTTACGCGACAGGGTTGAAGAAGACCCAGTACTTC. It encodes CASSYATGLKKTQYF.

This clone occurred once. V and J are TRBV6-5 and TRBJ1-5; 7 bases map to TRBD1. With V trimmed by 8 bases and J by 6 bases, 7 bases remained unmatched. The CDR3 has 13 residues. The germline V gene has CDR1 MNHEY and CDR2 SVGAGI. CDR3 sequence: CASAPAGGQPQHF. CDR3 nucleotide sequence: TGTGCCAGCGCTCCCGCAGGGGGTCAGCCCCAGCATTTT.

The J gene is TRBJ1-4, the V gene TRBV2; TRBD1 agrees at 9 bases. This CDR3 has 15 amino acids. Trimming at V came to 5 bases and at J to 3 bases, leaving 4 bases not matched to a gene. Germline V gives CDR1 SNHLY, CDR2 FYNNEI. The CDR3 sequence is CASSPDRGANEKLFF. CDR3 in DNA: TGTGCCAGCAGTCCTGACAGGGGGGCTAATGAAAAACTGTTTTTT.

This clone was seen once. Here the CDR3 DNA reads TGTGCCAGCAGCCAAGTTTACGGGACAGGGGACACCGGGGAGCTGTTTTTT. As protein: CASSQVYGTGDTGELFF. The chain recombines TRBV3-1 (or the pseudogene TRBV3-2) with TRBJ2-2; 10 nucleotides agree with TRBD1. CDR3 size: 17 residues. The V gene end was trimmed by 1 base and the J gene end by 3 bases; junction bases not matched to a gene: 5. The V gene's germline CDR1 is LGHDT and CDR2 YNNKEL (reference sequence).

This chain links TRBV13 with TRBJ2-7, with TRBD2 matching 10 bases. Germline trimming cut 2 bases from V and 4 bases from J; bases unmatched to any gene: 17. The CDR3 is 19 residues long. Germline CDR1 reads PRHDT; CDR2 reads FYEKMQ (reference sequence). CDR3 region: CASSLRPSGRGSRAYEQYF. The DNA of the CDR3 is TGTGCCAGCAGCTTAAGGCCTAGCGGGAGAGGCAGCCGTGCGTACGAGCAGTACTTC.

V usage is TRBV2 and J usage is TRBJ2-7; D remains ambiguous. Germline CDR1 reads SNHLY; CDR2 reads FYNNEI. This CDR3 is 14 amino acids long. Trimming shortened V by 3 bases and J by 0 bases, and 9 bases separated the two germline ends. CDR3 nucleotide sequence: TGTGCCAGCAGTGAGGTGGTTAGCTCCTACGAGCAGTACTTC. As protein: CASSEVVSSYEQYF.

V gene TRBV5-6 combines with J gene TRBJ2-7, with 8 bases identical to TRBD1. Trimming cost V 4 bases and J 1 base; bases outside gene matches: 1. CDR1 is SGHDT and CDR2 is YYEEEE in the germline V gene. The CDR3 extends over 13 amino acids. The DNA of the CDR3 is TGTGCCAGCAGCCGGGACAGGTCCTACGAGCAGTACTTC. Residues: CASSRDRSYEQYF.